Below are 25 T cell receptor beta chains sequenced from a single sample in a study of CD8+ T cells in alopecia areata. The treatment is: oral pan-JAK inhibitor, 5-10 mg twice daily. Extraction and reverse transcription of RNA yielded cDNA as the sequencing template. TCRdb keeps only in-frame clones here, not all; method: immunoSEQ multiplex PCR. The sample carries 200,000 to 250,000 clones, approximately 45% recorded once. The sequencing here drew on CD4+ T cells sorted from blood, taken at approximately week 36, from a patient treated with tofacitinib. These receptors originate from a human donor with alopecia areata.

V usage is TRBV5-1 and J usage is TRBJ2-2, with a weak D call TRBD2 (6 bases). Germline V gene sequence: CDR1 SGHRS, CDR2 YFSETQ. The germline V and J ends were trimmed by 0 bases and 6 bases, with 9 bases remaining between them. CDR3 length: 14 amino acids. In nucleotides, the CDR3 is TGCGCCAGCAGCTTGGTTGGAGGGTCCGGGGAGCTGTTTTTT. Protein sequence: CASSLVGGSGELFF.

This clone has just a few counts. This sample includes further DNA sequences coding for the same CDR3. This CDR3 is CASSEFGRGKETQYF. The CDR3 nucleotides are TGTGCCAGCAGTGAATTTGGCAGGGGGAAAGAGACCCAGTACTTC. The chain carries TRBV25-1 and TRBJ2-5; the match to TRBD1 covers 7 bases. CDR1 and CDR2 from the germline V gene are MGHDK and SYGVNS. V shed 1 base, J shed 3 bases, and the junction held 5 bases outside the gene matches. This CDR3 is 15 amino acids long.

This clone has just a few counts. The V and J genes are TRBV7-8 and TRBJ2-7; 8 bases agree with TRBD2. V trimming: 1 base; J trimming: 6 bases; junction bases outside the gene matches: 17. The CDR3 has 18 residues. The germline CDR1 and CDR2 sequences are SGHVS and FQNEAQ. The CDR3 region is CASSLVFGLGLASSEQYF. For the CDR3, the DNA is TGTGCCAGCAGCTTAGTCTTCGGGCTCGGACTAGCTAGTAGCGAGCAGTACTTC.

V gene TRBV7-8 combines with J gene TRBJ2-3; TRBD2 matches 7 bases. Germline CDR1 reads SGHVS; CDR2 reads FQNEAQ. This CDR3 region has 14 residues. Trimming removed 5 bases from V and 4 bases from J; junction bases left unmatched: 6. In nucleotides, the CDR3 is TGTGCCAGCAGCCTTAGCGGGCGGGCAGATACGCAGTATTTT. Protein sequence: CASSLSGRADTQYF.

This sequence joins TRBV6-5 and TRBJ2-6; TRBD2 might be the D (6 bases). The CDR3 is made up of 15 amino acids. Germline CDR1 and CDR2: MNHEY and SVGAGI. V lost 5 bases and J 0 bases, leaving 8 bases between the germline ends. For the CDR3, the DNA is TGTGCCAGCAGTCGGGACTTCTCTGGGGCCAACGTCCTGACTTTC. This gives the protein CASSRDFSGANVLTF.

V usage is TRBV25-1 and J usage is TRBJ2-1, with 11 bases aligning to TRBD2. Looked up from germline, CDR1 is MGHDK and CDR2 is SYGVNS. Losses at the gene ends were 1 base for V and 3 bases for J; bases not matched to a gene: 8. CDR3 length: 18 residues. The CDR3 region is CASSESPGLAAIYNEQFF. CDR3 DNA: TGTGCCAGCAGTGAATCCCCGGGACTAGCGGCCATCTACAATGAGCAGTTCTTC.

This clone showed up just a few times. The chain employs TRBV18 and TRBJ2-2; weak D call: TRBD1 (6 bases). V lost 3 bases, J lost 12 bases, and 23 bases lay in between. The germline gives CDR1 KGHSH, CDR2 LQKENI. The CDR3 has 16 residues. The CDR3, as DNA: TGTGCCAGCTCACCCTCCCCCCCGGCAGGGGCCGTCAAGCTGTTTTTT. Translating gives CASSPSPPAGAVKLFF.

The rearrangement uses TRBV2 and TRBJ1-5, with D possibly matching TRBD1 (5 bases). CDR1 SNHLY and CDR2 FYNNEI come from the germline V gene. The CDR3 loop spans 12 amino acids. Trimming took off 7 bases at V and 6 bases at J, with 10 bases between the two ends. Here the CDR3 reads CASKQDGQPQHF. DNA of the CDR3: TGTGCCAGCAAACAGGATGGTCAGCCCCAGCATTTT. Using reference TRBV2 and TRBJ1-5 for the parts outside the CDR3, the full variable domain is EPEVTQTPSHQVTQMGQEVILRCVPISNHLYFYWYRQILGQKVEFLVSFYNNEISEKSEIFDDQFSVERPDGSNFTLKIRSTKLEDSAMYFCASKQDGQPQHFGDGTRLSIL.

A few counts support this clone. The V gene is TRBV6-1, the J gene TRBJ2-5; a possible D gene is TRBD1 (5 bases). Trimming removed 2 bases at V and 1 base at J, with 11 bases between. There are 15 residues in the CDR3. From germline, CDR1 is MNHNS and CDR2 SASEGT. The CDR3 region is CASSERGRIQETQYF. The CDR3 DNA reads as TGTGCCAGCAGTGAAAGGGGCAGGATCCAAGAGACCCAGTACTTC.

The chain joins TRBV2 to TRBJ2-1; 7 nucleotides align to TRBD2. The CDR3 sequence is 18 residues long. V was pared by 2 bases and J by 6 bases, with 16 bases of the junction left unmatched. CDR1 SNHLY and CDR2 FYNNEI come from the germline V gene. The CDR3 DNA follows: TGTGCCAGCAGTGAACTGGATAGCGGGCCATCCCTTGTCAATGAGCAGTTCTTC. Its protein is CASSELDSGPSLVNEQFF.

The J gene is TRBJ2-3, the V gene TRBV9; a weak D match, TRBD2 (5 bases). CDR3 length: 16 amino acids. Trimming removed 4 bases from V and 3 bases from J, with 18 bases in between. Germline assignment: CDR1 SGDLS and CDR2 YYNGEE. The CDR3 DNA sequence: TGTGCCAGCAGCCCCTTCAGCGGTTCGAGTACAGATACGCAGTATTTT. The encoded protein is CASSPFSGSSTDTQYF.

A few counts support this clone. The chain combines TRBV4-1 with TRBJ1-2; no reliable D call. The ends were cut back, 3 bases at V and 0 bases at J, with 11 bases in the middle. Per the germline V gene, CDR1 is MGHRA and CDR2 is YSYEKL. CDR3 length equals 15 residues. This chain's CDR3 is CASSQGIKPNYGYTF. The CDR3 nucleotides read TGCGCCAGCAGCCAGGGGATCAAACCTAACTATGGCTACACCTTC.

Only one count was recorded for this clone. The V gene is TRBV23-1, the J gene TRBJ1-2; D not resolved. TRBV23-1 is identified as an open reading frame with a role that is uncertain. There are 12 residues in the CDR3. V was cut by 6 bases and J by 4 bases, with 9 bases left in between. CDR3 coding DNA: TGCGCCAGCAGAGCGGACTCCTATGGCTACACCTTC. Encoded protein: CASRADSYGYTF.

The chain combines TRBV15 with TRBJ2-7, with 7 bases aligning to TRBD1. The CDR3 totals 14 residues. Germline V lookup: CDR1 LNHNV, CDR2 YYDKDF (reference sequence). The ends lost 3 bases at V and 2 bases at J; junction bases unmatched: 4. This CDR3 is CATSSPGQTYEQYF. The DNA of the CDR3 is TGTGCCACCAGCAGCCCGGGACAGACCTACGAGCAGTACTTC.

V gene TRBV25-1 combines with J gene TRBJ2-6; the D is unclear. Trimming left V 10 bases short and J 4 bases short, with 11 bases between. CDR1 MGHDK and CDR2 SYGVNS come from the germline V gene. The CDR3 runs 13 residues. This CDR3 is CATNPTGANVLTF. CDR3 bases: TGTGCCACCAACCCCACCGGGGCCAACGTCCTGACTTTC.

The chain uses TRBV25-1 and TRBJ1-2, with TRBD1 matching 8 bases. This CDR3 has 12 amino acids. The V gene's germline CDR1 is MGHDK and CDR2 SYGVNS. With 6 bases clipped from V and 5 bases from J, the junction kept 2 bases outside the gene matches. The CDR3 sequence: CASRGQEYGYTF. The DNA for the CDR3 is TGTGCCAGCAGGGGACAGGAGTATGGCTACACCTTC.

The chain couples TRBV4-3 to TRBJ2-3; maybe TRBD2 (6 bases). Trimming stripped 0 bases from V and 6 bases from J, with 10 bases between. The CDR3 has 14 residues. Germline CDR1 and CDR2: LGHNA and YSLEER. Here the CDR3 reads CASSQDGSFDTQYF. CDR3 bases: TGCGCCAGCAGCCAAGACGGGAGTTTTGATACGCAGTATTTT.

V and J are TRBV29-1 and TRBJ1-2, with D unresolved. This CDR3 contains 11 residues. V dropped 5 bases and J dropped 7 bases, with 11 bases sitting between them. CDR1 and CDR2 from the germline V gene are SQVTM and ANQGSEA. The CDR3 nucleotides read TGCAGCGTTCTTGAGGGTTCTGGCTACACCTTC. Amino acid sequence: CSVLEGSGYTF.

This clone was observed a few times. The chain has TRBV6-5 and TRBJ2-7, with D uncertain. Trimming took 2 bases from V and 9 from J, leaving 8 bases between them. CDR3 size: 11 residues. Germline lookup yields CDR1 MNHEY and CDR2 SVGAGI. CDR3 nucleotides: TGTGCCAGCAGTTACGGGGTGTCGCAGTACTTC. Residues: CASSYGVSQYF.

The V and J genes are TRBV10-3 and TRBJ2-5, with TRBD1 matching 7 bases. The CDR3 has 13 amino acids. V lost 10 bases, J lost 1 base, and 6 bases stayed unmatched. Germline loops: CDR1 ENHRY, CDR2 SYGVKD. The CDR3 DNA reads as TGTGCCACCGGGACAGCGTCCCAAGAGACCCAGTACTTC. This encodes CATGTASQETQYF.

The V gene is TRBV4-2, the J gene TRBJ1-1, with D unclear. Germline loops: CDR1 LGHNA, CDR2 YNFKEQ. The length of the CDR3 is 13 residues. V lost 4 bases, J lost 0 bases, and 6 bases lay in between. The CDR3 sequence: CASSLLVNTEAFF. CDR3 nucleotide sequence: TGTGCCAGCAGCCTTTTGGTGAACACTGAAGCTTTCTTT.

With respect to this clone: At the DNA level, this CDR3 is encoded by other sequences in the same sample as well. The rearrangement joins TRBV5-4 to TRBJ2-3, with a weak D call TRBD1 (6 bases). The CDR3 spans 13 residues. V was pared by 2 bases and J by 6 bases, with 10 bases between. Germline V gene sequence: CDR1 SGHNT, CDR2 YYREEE (reference sequence). This CDR3 reads CASSLQGSDTQYF. In DNA form, the CDR3 reads TGTGCCAGCAGCTTACAGGGTTCTGATACGCAGTATTTT.

There are a few counts of this clone. The CDR3 here is CASSSGTGLNYGYTF. As DNA, the CDR3 is TGTGCCAGCAGTTCCGGGACAGGGCTAAACTATGGCTACACCTTC. The genes are TRBV6-5 and TRBJ1-2; 9 bases align to TRBD1. The CDR3 runs 15 residues. After removal of 4 bases from V and 2 bases from J, the junction contained 5 bases not matched to a gene. CDR1 and CDR2 (germline): MNHEY, SVGAGI.

Note on this clone: Other DNA sequences in the same sample also yield this CDR3. V is TRBV30 and J is TRBJ2-1, with TRBD1 identical over 12 bases. Germline trimming cut 6 bases from V and 7 bases from J; bases unmatched to any gene: 7. The CDR3 is 14 residues long. Germline CDR1 reads GTSNPN; CDR2 reads SVGIG (reference sequence). The CDR3 spells CACPRDRGLNEQFF. The CDR3, as DNA: TGTGCCTGTCCCCGGGACAGGGGGCTTAATGAGCAGTTCTTC.

This clone was seen a few times. The chain combines TRBV9 with TRBJ1-4; D remains ambiguous. Germline assignment: CDR1 SGDLS and CDR2 YYNGEE. The V gene lost 4 bases and the J gene lost 10 bases, with 17 bases spanning the gap. The CDR3 contains 14 residues. The CDR3 nucleotides read TGTGCCAGCAGCAACGACCCCCAAACGGGAAAACTGTTTTTT. Translated: CASSNDPQTGKLFF.